This TCR beta chain was recovered during a study of control samples from healthy donors and cancer patients. Profiled with immunoSEQ multiplex PCR; TCRdb holds only in-frame clones, not every one. Altogether 75,000 to 100,000 clones are present, roughly four fifths being singletons, with the ten largest covering about 2%. Germline-derived CDR1 and CDR2 are SGHRS and YFSETQ. The CDR3 is made up of 15 amino acids. The V and J ends lost 1 base and 7 bases, in that order; junction bases with no gene match: 4. Input material: blood. V is TRBV5-1 and J is TRBJ2-7, with 14 bases fitting TRBD2. The sequence was obtained from a man aged 60 to 75 in good health. CDR3 coding DNA: TGCGCCAGCAGCTTGTCCGGGACTAGCGGGAGTGAGCAGTACTTC. Translated, it gives CASSLSGTSGSEQYF.